Given below is one TCR beta chain in context. Its specificity is unknown. These data belong to a study of a mutant IDH1 vaccine in newly diagnosed glioma. About the study: Vaccination followed radiotherapy alone by 4-6 weeks, or accompanied temozolomide cycles. Former treatment meant radiotherapy, temozolomide, or both; the majority had gotten both. Visit V12 was at week 35; visit V13 was at week 47.

Libraries were prepared by immunoSEQ multiplex PCR; TCRdb keeps only in-frame clonotypes and omits some of them. The sample lists 45,000 or so clones, approximately 90% occurring once. CDR3 length equals 14 residues. The V gene's germline CDR1 is SGHRS and CDR2 YFSETQ. V was trimmed by 2 bases and J by 7 bases, leaving 12 bases between them. Time point: week 35, safety follow-up. Vaccine doses each comprised 300 ug of mutant IDH1 20-mer peptide, with topical imiquimod. There were new WHO grade 3 or 4 astrocytomas in the donors, and these were IDH1-mutant and ATRX-lost. The TCR originated in a middle-aged woman with glioma. The gene calls are TRBV5-1 and TRBJ1-4; D is possibly TRBD1 (5 bases). Sequenced here: PBMCs, sampled from a glioma patient whose treatment included an IDH1 peptide vaccine. CDR3 sequence: CASSFMGLAEKLFF. CDR3 DNA sequence: TGCGCCAGCAGCTTCATGGGGCTCGCTGAAAAACTGTTTTTT.